The clone carrying this T cell receptor beta chain turned up a few times. Its target is not known. These data are taken from a study of T cell repertoires in cytomegalovirus infection. Study overall: Well-studied HLA-B-restricted epitopes and recently identified HLA-C-restricted epitopes of CMV were both used in the study. CMV infection plus the matching HLA type was flagged by public TCR beta signatures. Findings of the study overall: Within the response measured ex vivo, HLA-C-restricted CMV-specific TCR beta clonotypes were dominant. Using cumulative public TCR beta family frequency, the authors identified those who carried CMV together with the relevant HLA.

TCRdb analysed the reads with MiXCR anew, one entry per CDR3 protein. In the table there are over 250,000 distinct CDR3 sequences, approximately 22% of which are singletons. Looked up from germline, CDR1 is ENHRY and CDR2 is SYGVKD. Losses at the gene ends were 3 bases for V and 5 bases for J; bases not matched to a gene: 7. The CDR3 sequence is 15 residues long. Source: cultured PBMCs, taken from culture after CMV antigen stimulation. The rearrangement joins TRBV10-3 to TRBJ2-5; TRBD1 matches at 9 bases. The receptor was derived from a human donor in good health (CMV status not recorded). Some clones in this sample may be carry-over from other donors' samples. The CDR3 here is CAISEGDRVRETQYF. In nucleotides, the CDR3 is TGTGCCATCAGTGAAGGGGACAGGGTTAGGGAGACCCAGTACTTC.